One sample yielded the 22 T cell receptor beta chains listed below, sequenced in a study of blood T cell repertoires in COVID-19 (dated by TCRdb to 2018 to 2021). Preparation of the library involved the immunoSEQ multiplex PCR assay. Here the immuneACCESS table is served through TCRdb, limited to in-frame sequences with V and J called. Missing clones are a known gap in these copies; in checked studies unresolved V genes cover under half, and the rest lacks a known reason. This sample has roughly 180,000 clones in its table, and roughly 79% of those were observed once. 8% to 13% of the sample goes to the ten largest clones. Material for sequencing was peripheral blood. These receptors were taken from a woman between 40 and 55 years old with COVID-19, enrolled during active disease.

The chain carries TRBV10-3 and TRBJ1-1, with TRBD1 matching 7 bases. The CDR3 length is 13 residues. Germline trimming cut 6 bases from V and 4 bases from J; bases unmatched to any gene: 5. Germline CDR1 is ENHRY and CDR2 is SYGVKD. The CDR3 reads CAISKTGTTEAFF. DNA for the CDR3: TGTGCCATCAGCAAGACAGGGACCACTGAAGCTTTCTTT.

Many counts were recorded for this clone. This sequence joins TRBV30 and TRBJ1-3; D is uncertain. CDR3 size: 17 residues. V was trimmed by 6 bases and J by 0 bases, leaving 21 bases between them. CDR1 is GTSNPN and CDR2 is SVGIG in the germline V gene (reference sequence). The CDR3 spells CACPASNEKNSGNTIYF. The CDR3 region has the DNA TGTGCCTGCCCCGCGTCAAACGAAAAAAACTCTGGAAACACCATATATTTT. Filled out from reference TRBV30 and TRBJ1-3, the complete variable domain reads SQTIHQWPATLVQPVGSPLSLECTVEGTSNPNLYWYRQAAGRGLQLLFYSVGIGQISSEVPQNLSASRPQDRQFILSSKKLLLSDSGFYLCACPASNEKNSGNTIYFGEGSWLTVV.

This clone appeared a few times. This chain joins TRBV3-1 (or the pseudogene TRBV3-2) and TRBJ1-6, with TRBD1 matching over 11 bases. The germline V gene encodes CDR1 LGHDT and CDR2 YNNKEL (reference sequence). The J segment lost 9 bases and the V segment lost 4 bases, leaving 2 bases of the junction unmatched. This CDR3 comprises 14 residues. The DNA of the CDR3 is TGTGCCAGCAGCCGGACAGGGGGCGCTTCACCCCTCCACTTT. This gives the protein CASSRTGGASPLHF.

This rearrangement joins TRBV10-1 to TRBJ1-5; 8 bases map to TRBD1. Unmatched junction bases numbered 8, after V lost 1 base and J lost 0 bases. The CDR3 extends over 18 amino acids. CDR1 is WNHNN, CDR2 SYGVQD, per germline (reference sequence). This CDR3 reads CASSEYGQGDYSNQPQHF. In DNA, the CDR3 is TGCGCCAGCAGTGAGTACGGACAGGGTGATTATAGCAATCAGCCCCAGCATTTT.

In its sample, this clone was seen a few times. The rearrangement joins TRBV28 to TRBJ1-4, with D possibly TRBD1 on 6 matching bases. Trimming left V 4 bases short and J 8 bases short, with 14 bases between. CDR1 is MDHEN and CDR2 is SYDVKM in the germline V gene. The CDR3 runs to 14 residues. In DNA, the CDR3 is TGTGCCAGCAGTTCTTCCCGGGACAACGAAAAACTGTTTTTT. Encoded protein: CASSSSRDNEKLFF.

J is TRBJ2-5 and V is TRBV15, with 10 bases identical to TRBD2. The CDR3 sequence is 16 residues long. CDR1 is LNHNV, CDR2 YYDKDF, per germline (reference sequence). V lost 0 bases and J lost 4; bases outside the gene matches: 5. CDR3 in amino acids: CATSRDRSGRGETQYF. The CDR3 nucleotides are TGTGCCACCAGCAGAGATCGCAGCGGGAGGGGAGAGACCCAGTACTTC.

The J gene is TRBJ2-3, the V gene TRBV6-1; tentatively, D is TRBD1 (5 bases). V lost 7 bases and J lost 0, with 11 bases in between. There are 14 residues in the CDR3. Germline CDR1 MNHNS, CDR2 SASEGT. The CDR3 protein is CASKSQGSTDTQYF. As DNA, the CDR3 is TGTGCCAGCAAATCCCAGGGAAGCACAGATACGCAGTATTTT.

The CDR3 protein is CASRSFGRREETQYF. CDR3 nucleotide sequence: TGCGCCAGCCGTAGTTTTGGGCGGAGGGAAGAGACCCAGTACTTC. This chain uses TRBV5-1 with TRBJ2-5; D is possibly TRBD2 (6 bases). The CDR3 length is 15 residues. Between the trimmed V and J ends, which lost 7 bases and 3 bases, there was a span of 19 bases. The V gene's germline CDR1 is SGHRS and CDR2 YFSETQ.

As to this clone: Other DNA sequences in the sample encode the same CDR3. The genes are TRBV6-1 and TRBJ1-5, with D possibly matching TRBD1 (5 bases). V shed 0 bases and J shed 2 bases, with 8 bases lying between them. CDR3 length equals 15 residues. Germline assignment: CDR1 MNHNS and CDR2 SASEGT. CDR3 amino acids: CASSEAGGGNQPQHF. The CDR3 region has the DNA TGTGCCAGCAGTGAAGCGGGGGGTGGCAATCAGCCCCAGCATTTT.

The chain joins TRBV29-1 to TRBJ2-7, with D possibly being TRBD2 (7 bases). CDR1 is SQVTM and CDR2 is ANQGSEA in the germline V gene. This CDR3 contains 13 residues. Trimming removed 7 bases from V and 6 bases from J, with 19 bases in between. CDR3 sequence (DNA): TGCAGCGCCCTAGTGGCAGGGGAGGGCGAGCAGTACTTC. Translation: CSALVAGEGEQYF.

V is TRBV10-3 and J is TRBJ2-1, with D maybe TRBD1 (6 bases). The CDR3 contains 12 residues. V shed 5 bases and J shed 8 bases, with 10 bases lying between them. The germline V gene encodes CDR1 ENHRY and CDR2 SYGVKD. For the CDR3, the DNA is TGTGCCATCAGTCAGGGGTACTATGAGCAGTTCTTC. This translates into CAISQGYYEQFF.

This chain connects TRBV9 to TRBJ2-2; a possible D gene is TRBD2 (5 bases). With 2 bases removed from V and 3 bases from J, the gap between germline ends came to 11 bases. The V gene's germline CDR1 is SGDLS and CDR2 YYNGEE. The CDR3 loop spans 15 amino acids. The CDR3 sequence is CASSVLGVDTGELFF. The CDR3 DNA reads TGTGCCAGCAGCGTCTTGGGAGTCGACACCGGGGAGCTGTTTTTT.

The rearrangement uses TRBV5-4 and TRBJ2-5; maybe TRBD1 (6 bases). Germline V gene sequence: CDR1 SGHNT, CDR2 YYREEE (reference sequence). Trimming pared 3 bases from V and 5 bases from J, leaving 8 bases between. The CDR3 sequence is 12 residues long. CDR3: CASSSQGETQYF. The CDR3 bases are TGTGCCAGCAGCTCCCAGGGGGAGACCCAGTACTTC.

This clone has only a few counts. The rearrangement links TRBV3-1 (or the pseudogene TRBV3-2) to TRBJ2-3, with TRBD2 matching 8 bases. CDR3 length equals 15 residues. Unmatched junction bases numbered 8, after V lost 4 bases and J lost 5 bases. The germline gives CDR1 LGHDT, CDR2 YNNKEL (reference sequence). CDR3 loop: CASSPSRLAGDTQYF. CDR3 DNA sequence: TGTGCCAGCAGCCCTAGTCGTCTAGCGGGAGATACGCAGTATTTT.

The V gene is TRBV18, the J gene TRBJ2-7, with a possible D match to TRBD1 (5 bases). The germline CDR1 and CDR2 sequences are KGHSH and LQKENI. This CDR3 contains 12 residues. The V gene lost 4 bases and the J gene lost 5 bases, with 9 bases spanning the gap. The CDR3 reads CASSQGPHEQYF. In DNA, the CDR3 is TGTGCCAGCTCACAGGGGCCGCACGAGCAGTACTTC.

DNA of the CDR3: TGTGCCAGCACCCCAGGGACTTCCCCGCGGGGCTACACCTTC. This gives the protein CASTPGTSPRGYTF. The chain is built from TRBV5-4 and TRBJ1-2; TRBD1 is a possible D gene (5 bases). With 6 bases removed from V and 8 bases from J, the gap between germline ends came to 20 bases. CDR3 length: 14 residues. Germline V CDR1 and CDR2: SGHNT, YYREEE (reference sequence).

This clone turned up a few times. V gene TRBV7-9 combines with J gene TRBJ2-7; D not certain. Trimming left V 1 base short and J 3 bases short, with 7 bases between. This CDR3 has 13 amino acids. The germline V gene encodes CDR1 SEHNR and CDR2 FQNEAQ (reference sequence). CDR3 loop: CASSLVAVYEQYF. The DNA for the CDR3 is TGTGCCAGCAGCTTAGTGGCCGTCTACGAGCAGTACTTC.

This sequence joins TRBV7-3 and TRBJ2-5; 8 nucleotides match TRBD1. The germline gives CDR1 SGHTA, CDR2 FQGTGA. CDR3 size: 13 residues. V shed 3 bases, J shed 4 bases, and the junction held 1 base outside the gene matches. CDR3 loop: CASSFDRGETQYF. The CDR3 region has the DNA TGTGCCAGCAGCTTTGACAGGGGAGAGACCCAGTACTTC.

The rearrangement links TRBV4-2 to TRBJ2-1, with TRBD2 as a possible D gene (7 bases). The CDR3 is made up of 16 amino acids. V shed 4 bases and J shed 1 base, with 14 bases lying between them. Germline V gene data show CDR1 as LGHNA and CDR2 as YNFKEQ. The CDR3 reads CASSPMGGASYNEQFF. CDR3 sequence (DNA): TGTGCCAGCAGCCCTATGGGGGGGGCTTCCTACAATGAGCAGTTCTTC.

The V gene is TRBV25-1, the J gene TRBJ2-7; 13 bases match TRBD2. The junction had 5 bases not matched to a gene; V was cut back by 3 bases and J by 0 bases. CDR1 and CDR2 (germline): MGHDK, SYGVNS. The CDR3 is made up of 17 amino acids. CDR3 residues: CASSDPRTSGSSYEQYF. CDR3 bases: TGTGCCAGCAGTGATCCCAGGACTAGCGGGAGCTCCTACGAGCAGTACTTC.

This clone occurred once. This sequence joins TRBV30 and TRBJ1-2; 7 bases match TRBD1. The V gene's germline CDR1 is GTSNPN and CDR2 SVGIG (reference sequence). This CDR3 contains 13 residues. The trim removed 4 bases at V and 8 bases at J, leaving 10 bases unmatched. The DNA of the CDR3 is TGTGCCTGGATGTTGACAGGGAAAACGGGCTACACCTTC. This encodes CAWMLTGKTGYTF.

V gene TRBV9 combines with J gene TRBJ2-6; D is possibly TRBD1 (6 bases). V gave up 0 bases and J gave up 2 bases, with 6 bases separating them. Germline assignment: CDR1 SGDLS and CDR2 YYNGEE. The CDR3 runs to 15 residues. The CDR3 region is CASSVEGAGANVLTF. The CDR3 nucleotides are TGTGCCAGCAGCGTAGAGGGGGCTGGGGCCAACGTCCTGACTTTC.